What follows is one T cell receptor (beta chain) and its context. What it recognizes is unknown. These data come from a study of T cell responses to AZD1222 COVID-19 vaccine. General observations from the study: Unmutated variant regions are reportedly the target of nearly half of TCRs that are spike-specific. Donors were largely white British and mainly female; clonal diversity was possibly underestimated. Only a handful of AZD1222 recipients were seropositive at baseline. Regions 160-218 and 743-854 held dominance among vaccine-associated CD4 TCRs, which spanned spike.

The table came from immunoSEQ multiplex PCR; TCRdb's copy has only in-frame clones and leaves some out. The data show approximately 150,000 clones, approximately 89% seen once. The germline V and J ends were trimmed by 5 bases and 1 base, with 18 bases remaining between them. The CDR3 covers 16 residues. Germline CDR1 is SGHAT and CDR2 is FQDESV (reference sequence). The receptor was isolated from an adult who received the AZD1222 COVID-19 vaccine. The chain carries TRBV11-1 and TRBJ2-7, with D possibly being TRBD2 (5 bases). The sample here was peripheral blood, taken 28 days after the second AZD1222 dose. CDR3: CASSLSEGLGSYEQYF. CDR3 bases: TGTGCCAGCAGCCTAAGTGAGGGTTTGGGGTCCTACGAGCAGTACTTC.